The sequence of this TCR beta chain was determined in a study of T cells in Graves' hyperthyroidism and ophthalmopathy. This clonotype came up many times. CDR1 is SGHVS and CDR2 is FQNEAQ in the germline V gene. CDR3 length: 14 amino acids. V was pared by 5 bases and J by 5 bases, with 15 bases between. Using RNA transcripts as the source, TCR beta CDR3 regions were amplified. Primed by the HTBI set, a first-round RT-PCR was run on the TCR CDR3. TCRdb redid the calling of the multiplex PCR reads with MiXCR, one entry per CDR3 protein. This sample yields roughly 380,000 distinct CDR3 sequences, of which about 20% are seen a single time; around 3.4% belongs to the top ten. Diagnostic assessment was based on clinical symptoms, serum thyroxine and TRAb, thyroid ultrasound and orbital computed tomography.

The sequence derives from a woman between 18 and 29 years old with Graves' hyperthyroidism. The sample comprised blood. V is TRBV7-8 and J is TRBJ2-5; D is perhaps TRBD2 (5 bases). The CDR3 sequence: CASSPLGGRETQYF. CDR3 coding DNA: TGTGCCAGCAGCCCACTTGGCGGGCGGGAGACCCAGTACTTC.